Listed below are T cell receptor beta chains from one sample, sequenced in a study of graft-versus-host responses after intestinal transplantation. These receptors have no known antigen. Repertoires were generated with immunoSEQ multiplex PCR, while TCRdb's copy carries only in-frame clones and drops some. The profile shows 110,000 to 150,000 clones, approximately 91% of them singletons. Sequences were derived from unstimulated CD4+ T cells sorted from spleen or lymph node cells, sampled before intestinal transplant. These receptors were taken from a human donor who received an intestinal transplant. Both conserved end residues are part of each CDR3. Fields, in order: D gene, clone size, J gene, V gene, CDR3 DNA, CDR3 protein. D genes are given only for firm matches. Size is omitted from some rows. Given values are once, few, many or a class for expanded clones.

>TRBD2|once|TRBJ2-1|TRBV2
TGTGCCAGCATAGGGACTAGCGGGAGGTCCTACAATGAGCAGTTCTTC
CASIGTSGRSYNEQFF
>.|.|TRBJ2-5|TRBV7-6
TGTGCCAGCAGCTTAGCCAGAAGCAGGTCCCAAGAGACCCAGTACTTC
CASSLARSRSQETQYF
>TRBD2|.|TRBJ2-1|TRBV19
TGTGCCAGTAACGGGGGGTATGAGCAGTTCTTC
CASNGGYEQFF
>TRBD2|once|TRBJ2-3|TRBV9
TGTGCCAGCAGCGTCGGCGGGAGGGGTGGCACAGATACGCAGTATTTT
CASSVGGRGGTDTQYF
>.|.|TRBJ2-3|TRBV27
TGTGCCAGCAGCCCTAGGGGTGGATACCGCACAGATACGCAGTATTTT
CASSPRGGYRTDTQYF
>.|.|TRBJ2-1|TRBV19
TGTGCCAGTAGTTCAGGGGCTAGGGAGCAGTTCTTC
CASSSGAREQFF
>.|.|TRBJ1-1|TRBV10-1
TGCGCCAGCAGCCCTAGTGCGACCAAAAGGGTCCGGAGTCCCGAAGCTTTCTTT
CASSPSATKRVRSPEAFF
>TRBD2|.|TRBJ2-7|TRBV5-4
TGTGCCAGCAGCTTGGGCGGGAGTCGTCGGGAGCAGTACTTC
CASSLGGSRREQYF
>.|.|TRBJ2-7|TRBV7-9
TGTGCCAGCATCCCATCGACTGGGTTCTACGAGCAGTACTTC
CASIPSTGFYEQYF
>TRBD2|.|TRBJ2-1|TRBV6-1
TGTGCCAGCCGCACTAGCGGGAGGTACAATGAGCAGTTCTTC
CASRTSGRYNEQFF
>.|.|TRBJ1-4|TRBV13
TGTGCCAGCAGTCTGTTGAGGGACACTGAAAAACTGTTTTTT
CASSLLRDTEKLFF
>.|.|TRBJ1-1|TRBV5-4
TGTGCCAGCAGCTTGTACAGGGCCATGAACACTGAAGCTTTCTTT
CASSLYRAMNTEAFF
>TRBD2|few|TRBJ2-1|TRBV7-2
TGTGCCAGCAGCTTAGTTTGGACTAGCGAATTGAATGAGCAGTTCTTC
CASSLVWTSELNEQFF
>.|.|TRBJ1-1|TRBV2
TGTGCCAGCAGTGTTGAAGGGAACACTGAAGCTTTCTTT
CASSVEGNTEAFF
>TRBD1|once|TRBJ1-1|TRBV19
TGTGCCAGTAGCCGGGACAGGGGGCGTGAAGCTTTCTTT
CASSRDRGREAFF
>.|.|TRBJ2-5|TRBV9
TGTGCCAGCAGCTCGACTGGGGAGACCCAGTACTTC
CASSSTGETQYF
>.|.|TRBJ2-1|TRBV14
TGTGCCAGCAGCCAAGACGCAGGGAATACAGGTTGGTTCTACAATGAGCAGTTCTTC
CASSQDAGNTGWFYNEQFF
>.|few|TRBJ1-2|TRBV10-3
TGTGCCATCAGTGAGGGGGGGAACTATGGCTACACCTTC
CAISEGGNYGYTF
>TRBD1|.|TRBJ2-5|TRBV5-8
TGTGCCAGCAGCTTAGGACAGGGGAGCGAGACCCAGTACTTC
CASSLGQGSETQYF
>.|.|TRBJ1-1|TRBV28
TGTGCCAGCACCAAAAGTAGGGCGGGGAACACTGAAGCTTTCTTT
CASTKSRAGNTEAFF
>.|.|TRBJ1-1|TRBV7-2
TGTGCCAGCAGCCCCGGGGCGAACACTGAAGCTTTCTTT
CASSPGANTEAFF
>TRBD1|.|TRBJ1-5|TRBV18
TGTGCCAGCTCACCAGCGGGGACAGACAATCAGCCCCAGCATTTT
CASSPAGTDNQPQHF
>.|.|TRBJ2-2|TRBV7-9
TGTGCCAGCATCCGATGGCAGGGGTTGGGGAACACCGGGGAGCTGTTTTTT
CASIRWQGLGNTGELFF
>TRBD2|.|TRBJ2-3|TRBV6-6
TGTGCCAGCGTAACCGGGCGGGAGGTGGCAGATACGCAGTATTTT
CASVTGREVADTQYF
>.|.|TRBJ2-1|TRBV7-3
TGTGCCAGCAGCCTTGACGGGGGCGATGAGCAGTTCTTC
CASSLDGGDEQFF
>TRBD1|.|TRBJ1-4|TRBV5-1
TGCGCCAGCAGCTCGGGACAGGGAAATGAAAAACTGTTTTTT
CASSSGQGNEKLFF